These 7 T cell receptor beta chains were all obtained from the same sample, sequenced in a study of T cell repertoires in cytomegalovirus infection (dated by TCRdb to between 2018 and 2020). Sequenced on an Illumina HiSeq 1500. The public reads were run again by TCRdb, first through fastp at Q25 and then through MiXCR, and only productive beta chains were kept. Rows matching on CDR3 protein sequence are summarized as one entry with the most common DNA and genes. The sample table shows 680,000 or so distinct CDR3 sequences, and less than 40% are seen once. The ten most abundant clones make up roughly 2.9% of the sample. The sequencing sample was made of PBMCs. The receptors originated from a human donor in good health (CMV status not recorded). Some clones in this sample may be carry-over from other donors' samples.

The rearrangement links TRBV7-2 to TRBJ2-5; TRBD1 matches 10 bases. V dropped 5 bases and J dropped 2; count of bases not matched to a gene: 5. Germline CDR1 and CDR2: SGHTA and FQGNSA. The CDR3 extends over 15 amino acids. CDR3 coding DNA: TGTGCCAGCAGCGGCTGGACAGGGGGGCAAGAGACCCAGTACTTC. It translates to CASSGWTGGQETQYF.

Here the CDR3 reads CASSLGLAGLAKNIQYF. For the CDR3, the DNA is TGTGCCAGCAGTCTAGGACTAGCGGGTCTAGCCAAAAACATTCAGTACTTC. The chain links TRBV28 to TRBJ2-4, with 11 bases matching TRBD2. Per the germline V gene, CDR1 is MDHEN and CDR2 is SYDVKM. The CDR3 is made up of 17 amino acids. V lost 5 bases, J lost 0 bases, and 6 bases stayed unmatched.

The V gene is TRBV19, the J gene TRBJ2-1; D tentatively reads TRBD1 or TRBD2 (5 bases each). V lost 1 base, J lost 10 bases, and 8 bases lay in between. The CDR3 consists of 12 residues. Germline V lookup: CDR1 LNHDA, CDR2 SQIVND (reference sequence). CDR3 coding DNA: TGTGCCAGTAGTATAGGGGGCGGGGAGCAGTTCTTC. Translating it yields CASSIGGGEQFF.

Regarding this clonotype: This may be a read error: a much more frequent sequence differs by one nucleotide. This chain connects TRBV7-2 to TRBJ2-1; 9 nucleotides match TRBD1. The germline V gene encodes CDR1 SGHTA and CDR2 FQGNSA. The CDR3 is 13 amino acids. The CDR3 loop reads CVSSLRDRAEQFF. The CDR3 coding sequence is TGTGTCAGCAGCCTTAGGGACAGGGCTGAGCAGTTCTTC.

This clonotype was detected a few times. The chain uses TRBV27 and TRBJ2-3, with D possibly called TRBD1 or TRBD2 (5 bases each). CDR1 and CDR2 from the germline V gene are MNHEY and SMNVEV (reference sequence). Trimming took 11 bases from V and 0 from J, leaving 21 bases between them. This CDR3 spans 16 amino acids. The CDR3 bases are TGTGCCGTATCGGGGCCACGGATGTCTAGCACAGATACGCAGTATTTT. Protein sequence: CAVSGPRMSSTDTQYF.

V usage is TRBV29-1 and J usage is TRBJ2-1, with TRBD2 matching over 7 bases. Germline assignment: CDR1 SQVTM and CDR2 ANQGSEA. V dropped 4 bases and J dropped 3; count of bases not matched to a gene: 6. The length of the CDR3 is 14 residues. CDR3 in amino acids: CSVGSAGHYNEQFF. The CDR3 DNA follows: TGCAGCGTTGGGTCAGCGGGGCACTACAATGAGCAGTTCTTC.

As regards this clonotype: The junction departs from germline at one end; a sequencing error may be responsible. CDR3 DNA: TGTTCCAGCAGCGGGACATGGGGTATCGATACGCAGTATTTT. Its protein is CSSSGTWGIDTQYF. The V and J genes are TRBV11-2 and TRBJ2-3, with D perhaps TRBD2 (7 bases). CDR1 is SGHAT, CDR2 FQNNGV, per germline. The CDR3 is made up of 14 amino acids.